A selection of T cell receptor beta chains follows, all from one sample in a study of TIL therapy for anti-PD-1-resistant metastatic lung cancer. Sequencing was performed with immunoSEQ multiplex PCR; in TCRdb, only in-frame clones are kept and a portion is missing. The table records under 65,000 clones, 70% to 90% of them present only once. The specimen comprised blood, sampled at baseline. These receptors all stem from a person aged 25-85 years with non-small cell lung cancer. The CDR3 runs from the conserved cysteine through the conserved F or W. Fields, in order: D gene, clone size, V gene, J gene, CDR3 protein, CDR3 DNA. D genes are given only for firm matches. Size is stated for part of the rows, as once, few or many counts, or as a class when the clone is expanded.

D: NA
size: NA
V: TRBV7-8
J: TRBJ1-5
CDR3: CASSLEWGGRNQPQHF
DNA: TGTGCCAGCAGCTTAGAGTGGGGGGGTCGCAATCAGCCCCAGCATTTT

D: NA
size: NA
V: TRBV27
J: TRBJ2-4
CDR3: CASSLPDNRLAKNIQYF
DNA: TGTGCCAGCAGTTTACCGGACAACCGACTAGCCAAAAACATTCAGTACTTC

D: NA
size: NA
V: TRBV5-1
J: TRBJ2-5
CDR3: CASSFGAYQETQYF
DNA: TGCGCCAGCAGCTTCGGAGCGTACCAAGAGACCCAGTACTTC

D: TRBD2
size: NA
V: TRBV27
J: TRBJ2-5
CDR3: CAGGLAGPLRETQYF
DNA: TGTGCCGGTGGTCTAGCGGGACCCCTTCGGGAGACCCAGTACTTC

D: NA
size: NA
V: TRBV4-3
J: TRBJ2-4
CDR3: CASSQDKGRGNIQYF
DNA: TGCGCCAGCAGCCAAGATAAGGGCAGGGGAAACATTCAGTACTTC

D: NA
size: medium-sized
V: TRBV7-6
J: TRBJ2-7
CDR3: CASSPQPGQRGGEQYF
DNA: TGTGCCAGCAGCCCCCAACCGGGACAAAGGGGCGGAGAGCAGTACTTC

D: TRBD2
size: once
V: TRBV9
J: TRBJ2-3
CDR3: CASSNLAGAIDTQYF
DNA: TGTGCCAGCAGCAATCTAGCGGGGGCAATAGATACGCAGTATTTT

D: NA
size: NA
V: TRBV27
J: TRBJ2-1
CDR3: CASSGWGRGGSRPAYNEQFF
DNA: TGTGCCAGCTCTGGGTGGGGGCGGGGCGGAAGCCGACCGGCCTACAATGAGCAGTTCTTC

D: NA
size: NA
V: TRBV12-3/TRBV12-4
J: TRBJ1-1
CDR3: CASSPGVRAFF
DNA: TGTGCCAGCAGCCCAGGGGTGCGAGCTTTCTTT

D: NA
size: NA
V: TRBV27
J: TRBJ2-2
CDR3: CASSYVRNTGELFF
DNA: TGTGCCAGCAGTTACGTCCGAAACACCGGGGAGCTGTTTTTT

D: NA
size: few
V: TRBV5-4
J: TRBJ2-5
CDR3: CASTSQAETQYF
DNA: TGTGCCAGCACATCACAGGCGGAGACCCAGTACTTC

D: NA
size: NA
V: TRBV5-1
J: TRBJ1-2
CDR3: CASSDSPYSYTF
DNA: TGCGCCAGCAGCGACAGCCCCTATAGCTACACCTTC

D: NA
size: NA
V: TRBV18
J: TRBJ1-5
CDR3: CASSPAYNQPQHF
DNA: TGTGCCAGCTCACCGGCTTACAATCAGCCCCAGCATTTT

D: TRBD1
size: NA
V: TRBV28
J: TRBJ1-5
CDR3: CASRWTGAGQPQHF
DNA: TGTGCCAGCAGGTGGACAGGGGCGGGTCAGCCCCAGCATTTT

D: NA
size: once
V: TRBV10-2
J: TRBJ2-5
CDR3: CASSEARAETQYF
DNA: TGCGCCAGCAGTGAGGCTAGGGCGGAGACCCAGTACTTC

D: NA
size: NA
V: TRBV5-1
J: TRBJ1-4
CDR3: CASSLRGVVTNEKLFF
DNA: TGCGCCAGCAGCTTGCGGGGAGTAGTGACTAATGAAAAACTGTTTTTT

D: NA
size: NA
V: TRBV3-1/TRBV3-2
J: TRBJ2-3
CDR3: CASTRVSTDTQYF
DNA: TGTGCCAGCACGAGGGTTAGCACAGATACGCAGTATTTT

D: TRBD1
size: NA
V: TRBV10-3
J: TRBJ2-1
CDR3: CAINSGQGSNEQFF
DNA: TGTGCCATCAACTCGGGACAGGGAAGCAATGAGCAGTTCTTC

D: NA
size: NA
V: TRBV11-1
J: TRBJ2-7
CDR3: CASSLSRESYEQYF
DNA: TGTGCCAGCAGCTTATCTAGGGAGTCCTACGAGCAGTACTTC

D: NA
size: NA
V: TRBV5-1
J: TRBJ1-1
CDR3: CASSPLEGPYTEAFF
DNA: TGCGCCAGCAGCCCCCTGGAAGGACCTTACACTGAAGCTTTCTTT

D: NA
size: NA
V: TRBV27
J: TRBJ2-7
CDR3: CASSSPPSEQYF
DNA: TGTGCCAGCAGTTCCCCTCCCAGCGAGCAGTACTTC

D: TRBD2
size: NA
V: TRBV9
J: TRBJ2-1
CDR3: CASSVTSGEYNEQFF
DNA: TGTGCCAGCAGCGTAACCAGCGGGGAGTACAATGAGCAGTTCTTC

D: TRBD2
size: NA
V: TRBV10-3
J: TRBJ2-1
CDR3: CAISEFGGGQNEQFF
DNA: TGTGCCATCAGTGAGTTTGGGGGAGGGCAGAATGAGCAGTTCTTC

D: NA
size: NA
V: TRBV7-9
J: TRBJ2-7
CDR3: CASSSTTTVSLYEQYF
DNA: TGTGCCAGCAGCTCTACGACAACAGTCTCCCTCTACGAGCAGTACTTC

D: TRBD1
size: NA
V: TRBV6-2/TRBV6-3
J: TRBJ2-5
CDR3: CASSPPQGQGLETQYF
DNA: TGTGCCAGCAGCCCTCCTCAGGGACAGGGGTTGGAGACCCAGTACTTC

D: NA
size: once
V: TRBV4-1
J: TRBJ1-5
CDR3: CASSQDVNQPQHF
DNA: TGCGCCAGCAGCCAAGATGTCAATCAGCCCCAGCATTTT

D: NA
size: NA
V: TRBV19
J: TRBJ1-5
CDR3: CASSIVRDSNQPQHF
DNA: TGTGCCAGTAGTATAGTTCGGGATAGCAATCAGCCCCAGCATTTT

D: TRBD1
size: once
V: TRBV7-9
J: TRBJ1-1
CDR3: CASSFTGVSEAFF
DNA: TGTGCCAGCAGCTTTACAGGGGTGAGCGAAGCTTTCTTT

D: NA
size: NA
V: TRBV9
J: TRBJ2-6
CDR3: CASSVSGPLRSGANVLTF
DNA: TGTGCCAGCAGCGTAAGCGGGCCCCTAAGATCGGGGGCCAACGTCCTGACTTTC

D: NA
size: NA
V: TRBV7-3
J: TRBJ2-3
CDR3: CASSLGGGVTDTQYF
DNA: TGTGCCAGCAGCCTAGGGGGTGGGGTCACAGATACGCAGTATTTT

D: NA
size: few
V: TRBV15
J: TRBJ1-2
CDR3: CATSRDRKGSYTF
DNA: TGTGCCACCAGCAGAGATCGGAAGGGGAGCTACACCTTC

D: NA
size: NA
V: TRBV27
J: TRBJ1-6
CDR3: CASSPVFGMAIYNSPLHF
DNA: TGTGCCAGCAGCCCCGTCTTTGGGATGGCGATATATAATTCACCCCTCCACTTT

D: NA
size: NA
V: TRBV5-1
J: TRBJ2-1
CDR3: CASSLAGVAYPYNEQFF
DNA: TGCGCCAGCAGCTTGGCAGGGGTAGCGTATCCCTACAATGAGCAGTTCTTC